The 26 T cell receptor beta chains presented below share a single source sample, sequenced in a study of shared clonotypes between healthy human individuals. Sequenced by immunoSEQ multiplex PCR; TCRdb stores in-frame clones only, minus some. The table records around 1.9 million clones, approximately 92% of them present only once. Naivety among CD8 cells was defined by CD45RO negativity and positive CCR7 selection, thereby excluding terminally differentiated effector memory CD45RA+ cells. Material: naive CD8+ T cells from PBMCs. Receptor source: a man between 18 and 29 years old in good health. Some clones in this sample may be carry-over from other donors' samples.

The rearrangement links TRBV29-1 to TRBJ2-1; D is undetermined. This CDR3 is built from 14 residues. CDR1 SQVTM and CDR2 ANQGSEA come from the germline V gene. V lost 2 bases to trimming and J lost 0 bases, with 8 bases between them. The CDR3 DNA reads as TGCAGCGTTGAAACCATGAGCTCCTACAATGAGCAGTTCTTC. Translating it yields CSVETMSSYNEQFF.

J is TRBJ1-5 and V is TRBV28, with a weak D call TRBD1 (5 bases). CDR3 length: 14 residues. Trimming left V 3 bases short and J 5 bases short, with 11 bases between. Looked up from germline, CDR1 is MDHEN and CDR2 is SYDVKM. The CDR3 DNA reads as TGTGCCAGCAGTTTGAATCGAGGGGATCAGCCCCAGCATTTT. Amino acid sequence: CASSLNRGDQPQHF. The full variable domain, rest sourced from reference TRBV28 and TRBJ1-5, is DVKVTQSSRYLVKRTGEKVFLECVQDMDHENMFWYRQDPGLGLRLIYFSYDVKMKEKGDIPEGYSVSREKKERFSLILESASTNQTSMYLCASSLNRGDQPQHFGDGTRLSIL.

CDR3 sequence (DNA): TGTGCCAGCTCGCAATATGACGCGGGACGTCCCTACAATGAGCAGTTCTTC. Its translation is CASSQYDAGRPYNEQFF. The rearrangement joins TRBV18 to TRBJ2-1; tentatively, D is TRBD2 (6 bases). The ends were cut back, 6 bases at V and 2 bases at J, with 20 bases in the middle. The V gene's germline CDR1 is KGHSH and CDR2 LQKENI. This CDR3 spans 17 amino acids. Full variable domain (rest looked up from reference TRBV18 and TRBJ2-1): NAGVMQNPRHLVRRRGQEARLRCSPMKGHSHVYWYRQLPEEGLKFMVYLQKENIIDESGMPKERFSAEFPKEGPSILRIQQVVRGDSAAYFCASSQYDAGRPYNEQFFGPGTRLTVL.

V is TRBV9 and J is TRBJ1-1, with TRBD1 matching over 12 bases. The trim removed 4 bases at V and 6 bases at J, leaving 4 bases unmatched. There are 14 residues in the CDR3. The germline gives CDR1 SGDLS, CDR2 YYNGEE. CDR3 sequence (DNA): TGTGCCAGCAGCCCGGGACAGGGGGCCGCTGAAGCTTTCTTT. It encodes CASSPGQGAAEAFF.

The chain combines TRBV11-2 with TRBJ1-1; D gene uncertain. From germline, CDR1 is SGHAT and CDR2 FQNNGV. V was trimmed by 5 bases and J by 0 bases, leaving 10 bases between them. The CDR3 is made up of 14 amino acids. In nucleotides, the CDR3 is TGTGCCAGCAGCGTACGAACGGTGAACACTGAAGCTTTCTTT. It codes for CASSVRTVNTEAFF.

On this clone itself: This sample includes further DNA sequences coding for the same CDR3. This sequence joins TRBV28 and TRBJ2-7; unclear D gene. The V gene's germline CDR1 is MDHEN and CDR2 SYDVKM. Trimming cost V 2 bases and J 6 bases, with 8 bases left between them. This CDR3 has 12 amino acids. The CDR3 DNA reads TGTGCCAGCAGTTTAGTGGTTGGCGAGCAGTACTTC. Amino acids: CASSLVVGEQYF.

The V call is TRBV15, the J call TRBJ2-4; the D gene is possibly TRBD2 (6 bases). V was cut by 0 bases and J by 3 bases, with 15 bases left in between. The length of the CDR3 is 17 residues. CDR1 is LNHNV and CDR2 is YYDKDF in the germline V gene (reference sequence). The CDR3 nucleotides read TGTGCCACCAGCAGAGATTCGGCTTGGGGAGGCAAAAACATTCAGTACTTC. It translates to CATSRDSAWGGKNIQYF.

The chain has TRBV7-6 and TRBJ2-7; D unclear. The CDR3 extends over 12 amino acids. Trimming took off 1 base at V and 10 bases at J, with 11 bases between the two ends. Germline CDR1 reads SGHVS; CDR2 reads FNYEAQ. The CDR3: CASSLVVGEQYF. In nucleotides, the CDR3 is TGTGCCAGCAGCTTAGTCGTGGGTGAACAGTACTTC. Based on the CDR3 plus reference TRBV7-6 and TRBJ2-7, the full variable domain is GAGVSQSPRYKVTKRGQDVALRCDPISGHVSLYWYRQALGQGPEFLTYFNYEAQQDKSGLPNDRFSAERPEGSISTLTIQRTEQRDSAMYRCASSLVVGEQYFGPGTRLTVT.

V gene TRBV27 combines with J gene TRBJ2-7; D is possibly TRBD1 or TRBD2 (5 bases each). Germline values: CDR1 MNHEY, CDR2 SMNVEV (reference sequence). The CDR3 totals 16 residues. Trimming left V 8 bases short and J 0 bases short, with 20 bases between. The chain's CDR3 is CASALGPDLVSYEQYF. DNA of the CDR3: TGTGCCAGCGCATTGGGACCTGACCTCGTCTCCTACGAGCAGTACTTC.

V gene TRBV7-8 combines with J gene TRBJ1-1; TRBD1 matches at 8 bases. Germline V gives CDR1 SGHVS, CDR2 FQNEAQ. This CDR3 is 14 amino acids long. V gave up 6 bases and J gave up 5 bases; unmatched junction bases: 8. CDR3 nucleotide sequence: TGTGCCAGCAGAATCGGACAGGGCGGGACTGAAGCTTTCTTT. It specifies CASRIGQGGTEAFF.

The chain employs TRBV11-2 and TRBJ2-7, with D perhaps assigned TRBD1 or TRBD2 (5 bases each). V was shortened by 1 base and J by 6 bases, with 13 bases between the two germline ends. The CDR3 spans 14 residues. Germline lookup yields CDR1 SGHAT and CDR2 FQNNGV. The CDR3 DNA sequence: TGTGCCAGCAGCTTAGGGTTAGCGACAGCCGAGCAGTACTTC. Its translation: CASSLGLATAEQYF.

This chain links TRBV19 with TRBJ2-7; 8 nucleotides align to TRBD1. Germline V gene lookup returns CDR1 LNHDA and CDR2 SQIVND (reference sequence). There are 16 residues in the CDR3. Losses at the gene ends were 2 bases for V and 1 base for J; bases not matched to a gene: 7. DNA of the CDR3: TGTGCCAGTAGTATACCCTCGGGGACAGGATCCTACGAGCAGTACTTC. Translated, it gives CASSIPSGTGSYEQYF.

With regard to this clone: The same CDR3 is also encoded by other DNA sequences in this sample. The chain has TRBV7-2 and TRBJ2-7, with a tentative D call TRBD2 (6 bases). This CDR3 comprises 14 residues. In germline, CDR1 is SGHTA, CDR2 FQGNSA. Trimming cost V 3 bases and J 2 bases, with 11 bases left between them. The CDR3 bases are TGTGCCAGCAGCTTCCCAGGACTAACCTACGAGCAGTACTTC. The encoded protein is CASSFPGLTYEQYF. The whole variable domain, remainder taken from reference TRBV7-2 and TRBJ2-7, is GAGVSQSPSNKVTEKGKDVELRCDPISGHTALYWYRQSLGQGLEFLIYFQGNSAPDKSGLPSDRFSAERTGGSVSTLTIQRTQQEDSAVYLCASSFPGLTYEQYFGPGTRLTVT.

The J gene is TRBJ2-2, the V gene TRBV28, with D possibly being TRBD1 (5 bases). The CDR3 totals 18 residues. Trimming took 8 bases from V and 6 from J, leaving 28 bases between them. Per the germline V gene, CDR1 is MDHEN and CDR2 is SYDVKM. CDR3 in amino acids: CASSNPSGAISPAGELFF. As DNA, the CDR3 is TGTGCCAGCTCGAACCCTTCTGGGGCCATCTCCCCGGCCGGGGAGCTGTTTTTT.

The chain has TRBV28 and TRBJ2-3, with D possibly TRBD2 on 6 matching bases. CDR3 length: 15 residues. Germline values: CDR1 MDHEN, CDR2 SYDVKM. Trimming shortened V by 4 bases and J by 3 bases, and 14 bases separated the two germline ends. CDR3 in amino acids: CASSSPRDSTDTQYF. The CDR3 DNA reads TGTGCCAGCAGTTCCCCGCGGGACTCAACAGATACGCAGTATTTT. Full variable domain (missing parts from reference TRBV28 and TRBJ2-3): DVKVTQSSRYLVKRTGEKVFLECVQDMDHENMFWYRQDPGLGLRLIYFSYDVKMKEKGDIPEGYSVSREKKERFSLILESASTNQTSMYLCASSSPRDSTDTQYFGPGTRLTVL.

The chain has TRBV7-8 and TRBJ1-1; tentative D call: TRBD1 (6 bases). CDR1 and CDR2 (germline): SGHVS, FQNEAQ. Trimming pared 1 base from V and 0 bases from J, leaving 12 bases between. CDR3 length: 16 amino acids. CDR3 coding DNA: TGTGCCAGCAGCTTAGGGGGGGGCCAGATGAACACTGAAGCTTTCTTT. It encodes CASSLGGGQMNTEAFF.

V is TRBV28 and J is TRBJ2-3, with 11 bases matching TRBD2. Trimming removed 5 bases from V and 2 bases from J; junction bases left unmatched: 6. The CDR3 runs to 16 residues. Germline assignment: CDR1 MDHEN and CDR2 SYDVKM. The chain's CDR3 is CASSNMGLAVTDTQYF. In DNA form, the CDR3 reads TGTGCCAGCAGTAACATGGGACTAGCGGTCACAGATACGCAGTATTTT.

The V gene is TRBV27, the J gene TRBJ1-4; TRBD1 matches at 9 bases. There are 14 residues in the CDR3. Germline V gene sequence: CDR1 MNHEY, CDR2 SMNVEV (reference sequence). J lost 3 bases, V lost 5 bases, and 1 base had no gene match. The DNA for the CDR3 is TGTGCCAGCAGTAGACAGGGGGCTAATGAAAAACTGTTTTTT. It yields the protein CASSRQGANEKLFF.

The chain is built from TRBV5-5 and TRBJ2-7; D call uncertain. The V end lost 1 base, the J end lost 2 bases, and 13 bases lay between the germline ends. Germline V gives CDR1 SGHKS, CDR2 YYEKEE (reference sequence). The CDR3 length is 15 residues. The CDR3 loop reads CASSLLQRSTYEQYF. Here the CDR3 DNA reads TGTGCCAGCAGCTTGCTCCAGCGTTCCACCTACGAGCAGTACTTC.

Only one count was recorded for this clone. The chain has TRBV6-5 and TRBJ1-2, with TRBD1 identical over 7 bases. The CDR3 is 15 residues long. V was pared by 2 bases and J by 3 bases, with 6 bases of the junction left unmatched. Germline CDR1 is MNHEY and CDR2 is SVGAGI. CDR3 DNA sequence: TGTGCCAGCAGTTACACGCGGGACAGCTACTATGGCTACACCTTC. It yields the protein CASSYTRDSYYGYTF.

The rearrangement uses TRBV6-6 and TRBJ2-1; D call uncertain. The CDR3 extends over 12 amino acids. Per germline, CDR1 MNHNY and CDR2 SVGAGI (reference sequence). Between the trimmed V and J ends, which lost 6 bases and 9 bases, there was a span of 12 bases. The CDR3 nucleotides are TGTGCCAGCAGCCCCGTCCGGGTTGAGCAGTTCTTC. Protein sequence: CASSPVRVEQFF.

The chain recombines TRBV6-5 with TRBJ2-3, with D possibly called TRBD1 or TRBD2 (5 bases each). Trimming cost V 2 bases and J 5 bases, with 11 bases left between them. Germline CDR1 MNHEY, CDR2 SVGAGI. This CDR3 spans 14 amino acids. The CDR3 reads CASSYREGIDTQYF. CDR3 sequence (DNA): TGTGCCAGCAGTTACAGAGAGGGGATAGATACGCAGTATTTT.

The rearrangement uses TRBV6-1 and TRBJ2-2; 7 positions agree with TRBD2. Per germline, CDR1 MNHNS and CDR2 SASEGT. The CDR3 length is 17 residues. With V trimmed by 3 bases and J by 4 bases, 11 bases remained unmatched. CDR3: CASSDPLRESGTGELFF. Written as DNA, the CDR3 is TGTGCCAGCAGTGACCCTTTGCGGGAGTCCGGCACCGGGGAGCTGTTTTTT.

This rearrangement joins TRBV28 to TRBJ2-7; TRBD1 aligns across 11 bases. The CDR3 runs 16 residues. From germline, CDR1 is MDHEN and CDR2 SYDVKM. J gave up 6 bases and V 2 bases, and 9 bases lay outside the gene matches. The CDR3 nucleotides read TGTGCCAGCAGTTTAAATCCGGGGACAGGGGGTACCGAGCAGTACTTC. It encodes CASSLNPGTGGTEQYF.

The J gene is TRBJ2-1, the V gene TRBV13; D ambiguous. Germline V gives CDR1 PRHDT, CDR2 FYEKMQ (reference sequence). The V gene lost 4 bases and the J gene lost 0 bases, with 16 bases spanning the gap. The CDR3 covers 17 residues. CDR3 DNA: TGTGCCAGCAGCTCTCACCAACTCGCGAGCTCCTACAATGAGCAGTTCTTC. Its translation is CASSSHQLASSYNEQFF.

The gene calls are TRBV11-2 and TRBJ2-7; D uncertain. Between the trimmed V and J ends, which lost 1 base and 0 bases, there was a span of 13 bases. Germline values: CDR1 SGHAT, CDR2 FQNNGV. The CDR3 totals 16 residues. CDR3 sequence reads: CASSLGIGLSSYEQYF. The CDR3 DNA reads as TGTGCCAGCAGCTTAGGGATTGGCCTGAGCTCCTACGAGCAGTACTTC.